The 20 T cell receptor beta chains in this list originate from one sample, sequenced in a study of shared clonotypes between healthy human individuals. Using immunoSEQ multiplex PCR, the repertoire was profiled, and TCRdb retains in-frame clones only, with some absent. The sample records about 1.5 million clones, around 98% being singletons. The sequenced material came from naive CD4+ T cells sorted from blood. Stated subset: CD45RA+ positively selected. These receptors were obtained from a man aged 25-40 years in good health.

This chain joins TRBV18 and TRBJ2-1, with TRBD2 identical over 12 bases. The germline V gene encodes CDR1 KGHSH and CDR2 LQKENI. The CDR3 is 15 residues long. The V segment lost 3 bases and the J segment 8 bases; nucleotides outside the gene matches: 5. CDR3 residues: CASSPTSGSVYEQFF. The CDR3 DNA reads as TGTGCCAGCTCACCGACTAGCGGGAGTGTCTATGAGCAGTTCTTC.

The rearrangement uses TRBV29-1 and TRBJ2-1; 8 positions match TRBD2. This CDR3 is built from 15 residues. Germline lookup yields CDR1 SQVTM and CDR2 ANQGSEA. Germline trimming cut 3 bases from V and 7 bases from J; bases unmatched to any gene: 11. The CDR3 region is CSVDNPRLAGNEQFF. CDR3 coding DNA: TGCAGCGTTGATAACCCCAGGCTAGCGGGTAATGAGCAGTTCTTC.

This chain joins TRBV5-4 and TRBJ2-5; D is unresolved. Deletions cut 1 base from V and 2 bases from J, with 9 bases between. The CDR3 length is 14 residues. In germline, CDR1 is SGHNT, CDR2 YYREEE (reference sequence). The CDR3 coding sequence is TGTGCCAGCAGCTTGCCCAAACGACAAGAGACCCAGTACTTC. As protein: CASSLPKRQETQYF.

V and J are TRBV2 and TRBJ2-3, with 13 bases that match TRBD2. Looked up from germline, CDR1 is SNHLY and CDR2 is FYNNEI. The CDR3 runs 15 residues. J lost 7 bases, V lost 4 bases, and 5 bases had no gene match. The CDR3 DNA reads as TGTGCCAGCAGTGGGACTAGCGGGAGTTCAAATACGCAGTATTTT. Its translation is CASSGTSGSSNTQYF.

To note about this clone: Other DNA sequences in this specimen translate into the identical CDR3. This chain links TRBV7-9 with TRBJ2-7; D gene uncertain. Trimming pared 2 bases from V and 0 bases from J, leaving 8 bases between. This CDR3 has 14 residues. Per the germline V gene, CDR1 is SEHNR and CDR2 is FQNEAQ (reference sequence). CDR3 nucleotide sequence: TGTGCCAGCAGCTTAACGGCGAACTCCTACGAGCAGTACTTC. It specifies CASSLTANSYEQYF.

J is TRBJ1-2 and V is TRBV7-9; tentatively, D is TRBD1 (5 bases). Germline V lookup: CDR1 SEHNR, CDR2 FQNEAQ (reference sequence). V dropped 2 bases and J dropped 5 bases, with 15 bases sitting between them. This CDR3 spans 15 amino acids. The CDR3 reads CASSLYREGKYGYTF. As DNA, the CDR3 is TGTGCCAGCAGCTTATACCGGGAGGGGAAATATGGCTACACCTTC.

The chain links TRBV30 to TRBJ1-5; the D gene is possibly TRBD1 (5 bases). The V end was cut by 1 base, the J end by 0 bases, with 13 bases between. Germline V gene lookup returns CDR1 GTSNPN and CDR2 SVGIG (reference sequence). This CDR3 has 16 residues. CDR3 DNA: TGTGCCTGGAGTGATCCCCGGGACTATAGCAATCAGCCCCAGCATTTT. Its protein product is CAWSDPRDYSNQPQHF.

The chain employs TRBV5-1 and TRBJ1-2; 8 bases line up with TRBD1. Losses at the gene ends were 3 bases for V and 9 bases for J; bases not matched to a gene: 4. The CDR3 extends over 12 amino acids. Germline V gene data show CDR1 as SGHRS and CDR2 as YFSETQ. CDR3 bases: TGCGCCAGCAGCTCGGACAGGGAGCGCTACACCTTC. Amino acid sequence: CASSSDRERYTF.

The chain has TRBV10-1 and TRBJ1-1; 9 nucleotides align to TRBD1. The CDR3 sequence is 16 residues long. Looked up from germline, CDR1 is WNHNN and CDR2 is SYGVQD (reference sequence). Unmatched junction bases numbered 6, after V lost 3 bases and J lost 1 base. The CDR3 nucleotides read TGCGCCAGCAGTGACGGCACAGGGGGCTGGAACACTGAAGCTTTCTTT. Translating gives CASSDGTGGWNTEAFF.

Concerning this clone: This CDR3 is also generated by other DNA sequences in the sample. This chain connects TRBV18 to TRBJ2-7; D call uncertain. Germline V CDR1 and CDR2: KGHSH, LQKENI. V was cut by 1 base and J by 4 bases, with 11 bases left in between. The CDR3 totals 14 residues. The CDR3 is CASSPRPGEYEQYF. The CDR3 nucleotides are TGTGCCAGCTCACCACGTCCTGGGGAATACGAGCAGTACTTC.

On this clone: The sample holds other DNA sequences that translate to the same CDR3. CDR3 DNA: TGTGCCAGCTCCCCCGGGGGACAGGGAAGCAATCAGCCCCAGCATTTT. The encoded protein is CASSPGGQGSNQPQHF. V and J are TRBV18 and TRBJ1-5; 9 positions match TRBD1. Germline V gives CDR1 KGHSH, CDR2 LQKENI. V shed 6 bases and J 1 base; nucleotides not matched to a gene: 7. The CDR3 consists of 16 residues. The full variable domain, in which reference TRBV18 and TRBJ1-5 provide the parts outside the CDR3, is NAGVMQNPRHLVRRRGQEARLRCSPMKGHSHVYWYRQLPEEGLKFMVYLQKENIIDESGMPKERFSAEFPKEGPSILRIQQVVRGDSAAYFCASSPGGQGSNQPQHFGDGTRLSIL.

This chain connects TRBV18 to TRBJ1-1, with 12 bases aligning to TRBD1. Germline assignment: CDR1 KGHSH and CDR2 LQKENI. The V gene end was trimmed by 6 bases and the J gene end by 0 bases; junction bases not matched to a gene: 11. The CDR3 covers 18 residues. CDR3 nucleotide sequence: TGTGCCAGCTCCCCGACCGGGACAGGGGGCTTCATGAACACTGAAGCTTTCTTT. This encodes CASSPTGTGGFMNTEAFF.

The genes are TRBV5-6 and TRBJ2-7; 7 nucleotides align to TRBD2. This CDR3 has 12 amino acids. V lost 4 bases, J lost 6 bases, and 4 bases stayed unmatched. Per germline, CDR1 SGHDT and CDR2 YYEEEE. The CDR3 nucleotides read TGTGCCAGCAGCCGGGGGGTTCGCGAGCAGTACTTC. The encoded protein is CASSRGVREQYF.

This clone was observed a single time. The V and J genes are TRBV5-1 and TRBJ2-7; TRBD1 or TRBD2 may be the D gene (5 bases each). Trimming cost V 1 base and J 5 bases, with 16 bases left between them. The CDR3 is made up of 15 amino acids. Germline assignment: CDR1 SGHRS and CDR2 YFSETQ. CDR3 coding DNA: TGCGCCAGCAGCTTGACCCCACCCGGGGCCCACGAGCAGTACTTC. It specifies CASSLTPPGAHEQYF. Using reference TRBV5-1 and TRBJ2-7 for the parts outside the CDR3, the full variable domain is KAGVTQTPRYLIKTRGQQVTLSCSPISGHRSVSWYQQTPGQGLQFLFEYFSETQRNKGNFPGRFSGRQFSNSRSEMNVSTLELGDSALYLCASSLTPPGAHEQYFGPGTRLTVT.

V usage is TRBV6-1 and J usage is TRBJ1-2; no definite D call. From germline, CDR1 is MNHNS and CDR2 SASEGT. CDR3 length: 18 amino acids. Between the trimmed V and J ends, which lost 0 bases and 8 bases, there was a span of 25 bases. The CDR3 nucleotides are TGTGCCAGCAGTGAAGCCGCGTCAATAATTACTCGGGCTCGAGGCTACACCTTC. It yields the protein CASSEAASIITRARGYTF.

Details on this clone: Other DNA sequences within the sample encode an identical CDR3. This chain connects TRBV5-6 to TRBJ1-1; D not resolved. Germline assignment: CDR1 SGHDT and CDR2 YYEEEE. The V end lost 1 base, the J end lost 4 bases, and 8 bases lay between the germline ends. CDR3 length equals 13 residues. The CDR3 sequence is CASSLRRGTEAFF. In nucleotides, the CDR3 is TGTGCCAGCAGCTTGAGACGGGGCACTGAAGCTTTCTTT.

This rearrangement joins TRBV6-4 to TRBJ2-3; D is unclear. CDR1 and CDR2 (germline): MRHNA, SNTAGT. The CDR3 totals 13 residues. V lost 4 bases and J lost 2, with 7 bases in between. The CDR3 region is CASSGADTDTQYF. Written as DNA, the CDR3 is TGTGCCAGCAGTGGCGCGGACACAGATACGCAGTATTTT.

The chain uses TRBV5-4 and TRBJ2-7; 7 bases map to TRBD2. Germline CDR1 and CDR2: SGHNT and YYREEE (reference sequence). V lost 4 bases, J lost 0 bases, and 7 bases stayed unmatched. The CDR3 contains 15 residues. The CDR3 DNA follows: TGTGCCAGCAGCCCCGGGGCTAGCGGCTCCTACGAGCAGTACTTC. It is translated as CASSPGASGSYEQYF.

This chain links TRBV5-1 with TRBJ2-5; TRBD1 matches at 8 bases. Germline assignment: CDR1 SGHRS and CDR2 YFSETQ. After removal of 9 bases from V and 4 bases from J, the junction contained 11 bases not matched to a gene. This CDR3 region has 14 residues. The CDR3 DNA reads TGCGCCACCGGCTCGGGACAGGTGCTAGAGACCCAGTACTTC. Translating it yields CATGSGQVLETQYF.

This rearrangement joins TRBV5-1 to TRBJ2-2; TRBD2 matches at 10 bases. The trim removed 3 bases at V and 2 bases at J, leaving 4 bases unmatched. The CDR3 is 16 amino acids. CDR1 is SGHRS and CDR2 is YFSETQ in the germline V gene. The CDR3 reads CASSSTSGANTGELFF. The CDR3 DNA sequence: TGCGCCAGCAGCTCAACTAGCGGGGCTAACACCGGGGAGCTGTTTTTT.